These 14 T cell receptor beta chains were all obtained from the same sample, sequenced in a study of T-cell reconstitution after alpha-beta-depleted transplantation in children. The library targeted TCRbeta and was prepared with unique molecular identifiers. In TCRdb, the PCR reads were re-called with MiXCR into one record per CDR3 protein. The sample carries around 200,000 distinct CDR3 sequences, about a tenth recorded once. Sequencing used PBMCs, obtained before TCRalphabeta/CD19-depleted stem cell transplant. These receptors all come from a child younger than two with acute myeloid leukemia, due to receive a stem cell transplant.

On this clonotype itself: This clone may be a read error of a much larger clone one base away. This chain joins TRBV5-4 and TRBJ2-2, with TRBD2 matching 13 bases. The CDR3 is made up of 16 amino acids. Germline V gene data show CDR1 as SGHNT and CDR2 as YYREEE (reference sequence). In DNA form, the CDR3 reads TGTGGCAGCAGCGTGCCGACTAGCGGGGGGACCGGGGAGCTGTTTTTT. Translating gives CGSSVPTSGGTGELFF.

This clonotype has ten or more counts. CDR3 amino acids: CASSFGGPGNTIYF. CDR3 nucleotides: TGTGCCAGCAGCTTCGGGGGGCCTGGAAACACCATATATTTT. The rearrangement links TRBV7-9 to TRBJ1-3; a possible D gene is TRBD1 (6 bases). Germline values: CDR1 SEHNR, CDR2 FQNEAQ (reference sequence). The V end was cut by 3 bases, the J end by 2 bases, with 8 bases between. The CDR3 spans 14 residues.

This clonotype was recorded at least ten times. The chain employs TRBV28 and TRBJ1-2; 9 nucleotides line up with TRBD1. Germline CDR1 reads MDHEN; CDR2 reads SYDVKM. The CDR3 is 13 amino acids. The trim removed 6 bases at V and 6 bases at J, leaving 5 bases unmatched. In DNA, the CDR3 is TGTGCCAGCAGCCGGGGACAGGGCGATGGCTACACCTTC. Protein: CASSRGQGDGYTF.

This clonotype was seen repeatedly, ten times or more. The chain links TRBV29-1 to TRBJ2-2; D not certain. The CDR3 runs to 15 residues. Trimming removed 5 bases from V and 0 bases from J, with 13 bases in between. Germline V gene lookup returns CDR1 SQVTM and CDR2 ANQGSEA. This CDR3 reads CSVLIPGSNTGELFF. The CDR3 DNA reads TGCAGCGTTTTAATTCCCGGCTCGAACACCGGGGAGCTGTTTTTT.

There are many counts of this clonotype. The rearrangement links TRBV6-1 to TRBJ1-6; D is perhaps TRBD1 (5 bases). The germline V and J ends were trimmed by 7 bases and 8 bases, with 21 bases remaining between them. Germline values: CDR1 MNHNS, CDR2 SASEGT. This CDR3 contains 16 residues. The CDR3 bases are TGTGCCAGCACTCCACCGCAGGGAAGGTGGCATTCACCCCTCCACTTT. Its translation is CASTPPQGRWHSPLHF.

This clonotype was picked up a small number of times. This chain links TRBV20-1 with TRBJ2-5; TRBD2 agrees at 9 bases. Per the germline V gene, CDR1 is DFQATT and CDR2 is SNEGSKA (reference sequence). V was pared by 3 bases and J by 4 bases, with 6 bases of the junction left unmatched. The CDR3 is 14 residues long. The CDR3 reads CSARGREGRETQYF. The CDR3 DNA is TGCAGTGCTAGGGGGCGGGAGGGCAGAGAGACCCAGTACTTC.

There are many counts of this clonotype. The chain employs TRBV7-2 and TRBJ2-1, with D possibly TRBD1 on 6 matching bases. Germline CDR1 and CDR2: SGHTA and FQGNSA. Trimming cost V 2 bases and J 5 bases, with 7 bases left between them. CDR3 length equals 13 residues. CDR3 sequence (DNA): TGTGCCAGCAGCTTATACAGGGACAATGAGCAGTTCTTC. Translation gives CASSLYRDNEQFF.

This clonotype was picked up many times. The chain links TRBV13 to TRBJ1-3; tentatively, D is TRBD1 (6 bases). The germline V gene has CDR1 PRHDT and CDR2 FYEKMQ (reference sequence). CDR3 length: 15 residues. Trimming pared 5 bases from V and 3 bases from J, leaving 14 bases between. In DNA, the CDR3 is TGTGCCAGCAGCGAAACCGGGACACATGGAAACACCATATATTTT. Translating gives CASSETGTHGNTIYF.

This clonotype was seen at least ten times. V usage is TRBV7-9 and J usage is TRBJ2-2; TRBD1 matches at 7 bases. The CDR3 contains 14 residues. Germline CDR1 is SEHNR and CDR2 is FQNEAQ (reference sequence). Losses at the gene ends were 6 bases for V and 6 bases for J; bases not matched to a gene: 7. CDR3 nucleotide sequence: TGTGCCAGCAGTAACAGGGGATCATCCGGGGAGCTGTTTTTT. It translates to CASSNRGSSGELFF. The entire variable domain, with the rest obtained from reference TRBV7-9 and TRBJ2-2, is as follows: DTGVSQNPRHKITKRGQNVTFRCDPISEHNRLYWYRQTLGQGPEFLTYFQNEAQLEKSRLLSDRFSAERPKGSFSTLEIQRTEQGDSAMYLCASSNRGSSGELFFGEGSRLTVL.

This clonotype was picked up many times. This chain connects TRBV5-1 to TRBJ2-7, with D possibly TRBD1 on 6 matching bases. Trimming left V 3 bases short and J 6 bases short, with 13 bases between. This CDR3 contains 13 residues. Looked up from germline, CDR1 is SGHRS and CDR2 is YFSETQ. CDR3 nucleotide sequence: TGCGCCAGCAGCTGGAACAGGGTTCGCGAGCAGTACTTC. Translation: CASSWNRVREQYF.

This clonotype turned up a few times. The J gene is TRBJ1-1, the V gene TRBV7-3; the D gene is possibly TRBD1 (6 bases). V was pared by 2 bases and J by 4 bases, with 11 bases between. The CDR3 has 14 residues. The germline CDR1 and CDR2 sequences are SGHTA and FQGTGA. In nucleotides, the CDR3 is TGTGCCAGCAGCTTAGCGGGGGGGGCCACTGAAGCTTTCTTT. Translating gives CASSLAGGATEAFF.

This clonotype has a count of ten or more. This chain connects TRBV5-1 to TRBJ2-2; D not certain. The CDR3 sequence is 13 residues long. The V end was cut by 7 bases, the J end by 6 bases, with 13 bases between. Germline CDR1 reads SGHRS; CDR2 reads YFSETQ. CDR3: CASWQVPAGELFF. The CDR3 DNA follows: TGCGCCAGCTGGCAGGTCCCGGCCGGGGAGCTGTTTTTT.

This clonotype has at least ten counts. This chain links TRBV5-1 with TRBJ2-1, with 7 bases fitting TRBD2. CDR1 and CDR2 from the germline V gene are SGHRS and YFSETQ. The CDR3 covers 14 residues. V was pared by 2 bases and J by 7 bases, with 6 bases of the junction left unmatched. In DNA, the CDR3 is TGCGCCAGCAGCTTACGACTAGCCAAGAATGAGCAGTTCTTC. This gives the protein CASSLRLAKNEQFF.

This clonotype was recorded once. The rearrangement joins TRBV7-2 to TRBJ1-1; D gene ambiguous. The CDR3 runs to 15 residues. V was cut by 1 base and J by 1 base, with 10 bases left in between. Germline CDR1 and CDR2: SGHTA and FQGNSA. The CDR3 loop is CASSLVQRANTEAFF. For the CDR3, the DNA is TGTGCCAGCAGCTTAGTCCAACGGGCGAACACTGAAGCTTTCTTT.